These T cell receptor beta chains were read from a single sample in a study of blood T cell repertoires in COVID-19. Produced via immunoSEQ multiplex PCR; TCRdb's table is partial and in-frame only. The sample includes around 250,000 clones, 85% to 90% of them seen just once. What was sequenced was PBMCs or T cells enriched from blood (not recorded which). The origin of the receptors is a woman in her twenties or thirties with acute COVID-19. CDR3s include the opening cysteine and the closing phenylalanine or tryptophan. The order of the fields is V gene, J gene, D gene, clone size, CDR3 protein, CDR3 DNA. D genes are given only for firm matches. Size tells how often a clone was seen (once, few, many) or the class of an expanded clone, and some rows leave it out.

v_gene: TRBV18; j_gene: TRBJ2-5; d_gene: -; abundance: once; CDR3aa: CASSPAQQETQYF; CDR3nt: TGTGCCAGCTCACCTGCACAACAAGAGACCCAGTACTTC
v_gene: TRBV28; j_gene: TRBJ2-7; d_gene: TRBD1; abundance: -; CDR3aa: CASSNGQGVRIHEQYF; CDR3nt: TGTGCCAGCAGTAACGGACAGGGGGTGAGGATCCACGAGCAGTACTTC
v_gene: TRBV24-1; j_gene: TRBJ2-1; d_gene: TRBD2; abundance: -; CDR3aa: CATSTPGGVWDEQFF; CDR3nt: TGTGCCACCAGCACTCCCGGGGGGGTTTGGGATGAGCAGTTCTTC
v_gene: TRBV2; j_gene: TRBJ2-7; d_gene: TRBD2; abundance: -; CDR3aa: CASSERLAGLYEQYF; CDR3nt: TGTGCCAGCAGTGAACGGCTAGCGGGACTCTACGAGCAGTACTTC
v_gene: TRBV6-5; j_gene: TRBJ2-1; d_gene: -; abundance: once; CDR3aa: CASQNYNEQFF; CDR3nt: TGTGCCAGCCAGAATTACAATGAGCAGTTCTTC
v_gene: TRBV28; j_gene: TRBJ2-2; d_gene: -; abundance: -; CDR3aa: CASSFGGWNTGELFF; CDR3nt: TGTGCCAGCAGTTTCGGCGGGTGGAACACCGGGGAGCTGTTTTTT
v_gene: TRBV24-1; j_gene: TRBJ2-1; d_gene: -; abundance: -; CDR3aa: CATSQNNEQFF; CDR3nt: TGTGCCACCAGTCAGAACAATGAGCAGTTCTTC
v_gene: TRBV21-1; j_gene: TRBJ1-4; d_gene: -; abundance: -; CDR3aa: CASSKNRRNEKLFF; CDR3nt: TGTGCCAGCAGCAAAAACAGGAGAAATGAAAAACTGTTTTTT
v_gene: TRBV7-2; j_gene: TRBJ1-3; d_gene: TRBD1; abundance: -; CDR3aa: CASRAGGPSSGNTIYF; CDR3nt: TGTGCCAGCAGGGCAGGGGGACCGAGCTCTGGAAACACCATATATTTT
v_gene: TRBV28; j_gene: TRBJ1-5; d_gene: TRBD1; abundance: -; CDR3aa: CASSSTGGKQPQHF; CDR3nt: TGTGCCAGCAGTTCCACAGGGGGCAAGCAGCCCCAGCATTTT
v_gene: TRBV11-3; j_gene: TRBJ2-5; d_gene: -; abundance: -; CDR3aa: CASSRDQETQYF; CDR3nt: TGTGCCAGCAGCCGCGACCAAGAGACCCAGTACTTC
v_gene: TRBV6-5; j_gene: TRBJ2-2; d_gene: -; abundance: -; CDR3aa: CASSPQVPGELFF; CDR3nt: TGTGCCAGCAGTCCACAGGTCCCCGGGGAGCTGTTTTTT
v_gene: TRBV6-5; j_gene: TRBJ2-7; d_gene: TRBD1; abundance: -; CDR3aa: CASRPRTGISEEQYF; CDR3nt: TGTGCCAGCAGGCCTAGGACAGGGATATCAGAAGAGCAGTACTTC
v_gene: TRBV3-1/TRBV3-2; j_gene: TRBJ1-2; d_gene: TRBD1; abundance: -; CDR3aa: CASSQTGTAYGYTF; CDR3nt: TGTGCCAGCAGCCAAACCGGGACAGCCTATGGCTACACCTTC
v_gene: TRBV9; j_gene: TRBJ2-3; d_gene: -; abundance: -; CDR3aa: CASSSSWGTDTQYF; CDR3nt: TGTGCCAGCAGCAGTAGCTGGGGCACAGATACGCAGTATTTT
v_gene: TRBV13; j_gene: TRBJ1-2; d_gene: -; abundance: -; CDR3aa: CASSPRGQTGYGYTF; CDR3nt: TGTGCCAGCAGCCCCCGTGGACAGACGGGCTATGGCTACACCTTC
v_gene: TRBV30; j_gene: TRBJ2-3; d_gene: -; abundance: -; CDR3aa: CAWTELSTDTQYF; CDR3nt: TGTGCCTGGACGGAGCTGAGCACAGATACGCAGTATTTT
v_gene: TRBV19; j_gene: TRBJ2-2; d_gene: -; abundance: -; CDR3aa: CASSAQDVTGELFF; CDR3nt: TGTGCCAGTAGTGCCCAGGATGTCACCGGGGAGCTGTTTTTT
v_gene: TRBV28; j_gene: TRBJ1-2; d_gene: -; abundance: once; CDR3aa: CASSWSGYGYTF; CDR3nt: TGTGCCAGCAGTTGGTCAGGCTATGGCTACACCTTC
v_gene: TRBV19; j_gene: TRBJ2-7; d_gene: -; abundance: -; CDR3aa: CATRKDSTYEQYF; CDR3nt: TGTGCCACTCGCAAGGACAGCACCTACGAGCAGTACTTC
v_gene: TRBV6-5; j_gene: TRBJ2-7; d_gene: -; abundance: once; CDR3aa: CASSLGPWTYEQYF; CDR3nt: TGTGCCAGCAGCCTGGGGCCGTGGACCTACGAGCAGTACTTC
v_gene: TRBV2; j_gene: TRBJ1-3; d_gene: -; abundance: -; CDR3aa: CASEALNSGNTIYF; CDR3nt: TGTGCCTCAGAGGCACTCAACTCTGGAAACACCATATATTTT